The 16 T cell receptor beta chains below come from one sample, sequenced in a study of cytomegalovirus exposure and HLA in healthy donors. Primers: 60 Vbeta forward and 13 Jbeta reverse. Clones were sequenced by immunoSEQ multiplex PCR, and TCRdb holds only the in-frame ones, with some missing. The table includes under 70,000 clones, around four fifths detected once. Sample: PBMCs. The source of these receptors is a man aged 45-65 years in good health and CMV-seronegative.

The chain carries TRBV6-5 and TRBJ2-2, with D unresolved. The CDR3 loop spans 14 amino acids. Between the trimmed V and J ends, which lost 5 bases and 1 base, there was a span of 8 bases. Germline loops: CDR1 MNHEY, CDR2 SVGAGI. The CDR3 coding sequence is TGTGCCAGCAGTGAGTACGGGAACACCGGGGAGCTGTTTTTT. Translation gives CASSEYGNTGELFF.

This clone was counted between two and nine times. The chain couples TRBV18 to TRBJ1-5, with D tentatively TRBD1 (5 bases). V was cut by 4 bases and J by 6 bases, with 13 bases left in between. This CDR3 is 14 amino acids long. Germline V gives CDR1 KGHSH, CDR2 LQKENI. This CDR3 is CASSRQREGQPQHF. In DNA form, the CDR3 reads TGTGCCAGCTCACGACAGCGAGAAGGTCAGCCCCAGCATTTT. Variable domain in full (rest from reference TRBV18 and TRBJ1-5): NAGVMQNPRHLVRRRGQEARLRCSPMKGHSHVYWYRQLPEEGLKFMVYLQKENIIDESGMPKERFSAEFPKEGPSILRIQQVVRGDSAAYFCASSRQREGQPQHFGDGTRLSIL.

The chain recombines TRBV29-1 with TRBJ2-3; TRBD2 aligns across 12 bases. Looked up from germline, CDR1 is SQVTM and CDR2 is ANQGSEA. V was pared by 6 bases and J by 5 bases, with 6 bases of the junction left unmatched. The CDR3 extends over 14 amino acids. The CDR3 nucleotides are TGCAGCGTCTCCGGGACTAGCGGGTTAGATACGCAGTATTTT. It translates to CSVSGTSGLDTQYF.

This chain connects TRBV5-1 to TRBJ1-2; 10 bases fit TRBD1. The V segment lost 4 bases and the J segment 2 bases; nucleotides outside the gene matches: 5. Germline CDR1 reads SGHRS; CDR2 reads YFSETQ. This CDR3 has 15 amino acids. The CDR3 DNA follows: TGCGCCAGCAGCAGACCGGGACAGGGGAACTATGGCTACACCTTC. It translates to CASSRPGQGNYGYTF.

As DNA, the CDR3 is TGTGCCAGTACCAAAAGGGGGTTAGACGAGCAGTACTTC. Protein: CASTKRGLDEQYF. The chain uses TRBV19 and TRBJ2-7; perhaps TRBD1 as D (6 bases). The CDR3 is made up of 13 amino acids. Germline assignment: CDR1 LNHDA and CDR2 SQIVND (reference sequence). V gave up 7 bases and J gave up 5 bases, with 15 bases separating them.

The rearrangement joins TRBV5-1 to TRBJ2-3; possibly TRBD1 for D (5 bases). The ends were cut back, 1 base at V and 4 bases at J, with 13 bases in the middle. This CDR3 has 15 amino acids. Germline V gives CDR1 SGHRS, CDR2 YFSETQ. The CDR3 nucleotides are TGCGCCAGCAGCTTGCAGGGCGGCCTCCCAGATACGCAGTATTTT. As protein: CASSLQGGLPDTQYF.

The genes are TRBV2 and TRBJ2-7; no clear D gene. Germline assignment: CDR1 SNHLY and CDR2 FYNNEI. The CDR3 sequence is 14 residues long. The ends were cut back, 3 bases at V and 3 bases at J, with 12 bases in the middle. The CDR3 DNA reads as TGTGCCAGCAGTGACCCCCAAGCCTACTACGAGCAGTACTTC. This sequence encodes CASSDPQAYYEQYF.

The chain couples TRBV6-5 to TRBJ2-7; TRBD1 matches at 10 bases. The CDR3 runs to 15 residues. CDR1 MNHEY and CDR2 SVGAGI come from the germline V gene. V lost 5 bases to trimming and J lost 4 bases; unmatched junction nucleotides: 8. CDR3 in DNA: TGTGCCAGCAGTCAACCCCCGGGACAGGGGTACGAGCAGTACTTC. It yields the protein CASSQPPGQGYEQYF.

The chain is built from TRBV2 and TRBJ2-6; the match to TRBD1 covers 11 bases. After removal of 7 bases from V and 4 bases from J, the junction contained 12 bases not matched to a gene. Germline V gives CDR1 SNHLY, CDR2 FYNNEI. The CDR3 totals 18 residues. The CDR3 protein is CASIQIGQGATGANVLTF. In nucleotides, the CDR3 is TGTGCCAGCATTCAAATTGGACAGGGGGCGACAGGGGCCAACGTCCTGACTTTC. Using reference TRBV2 and TRBJ2-6 for the parts outside the CDR3, the full variable domain is EPEVTQTPSHQVTQMGQEVILRCVPISNHLYFYWYRQILGQKVEFLVSFYNNEISEKSEIFDDQFSVERPDGSNFTLKIRSTKLEDSAMYFCASIQIGQGATGANVLTFGAGSRLTVL.

The V gene is TRBV10-3, the J gene TRBJ1-2, with D perhaps TRBD1 (5 bases). Germline values: CDR1 ENHRY, CDR2 SYGVKD. V lost 6 bases and J 2 bases, leaving 10 bases between the germline ends. The CDR3 is made up of 13 amino acids. The DNA for the CDR3 is TGTGCCATCAGCCCCGGGGGAAACTATGGCTACACCTTC. Translating it yields CAISPGGNYGYTF.

The chain joins TRBV5-1 to TRBJ2-1; 10 bases line up with TRBD2. V was pared by 0 bases and J by 7 bases, with 7 bases of the junction left unmatched. The CDR3 has 16 residues. CDR1 SGHRS and CDR2 YFSETQ come from the germline V gene. The CDR3, as DNA: TGCGCCAGCAGCTTGGTTCAGCGGGGGGGCAGTAATGAGCAGTTCTTC. This sequence encodes CASSLVQRGGSNEQFF.

The chain combines TRBV19 with TRBJ2-3; 11 positions match TRBD1. The CDR3 is made up of 15 amino acids. Germline lookup yields CDR1 LNHDA and CDR2 SQIVND (reference sequence). The V gene end was trimmed by 2 bases and the J gene end by 4 bases; junction bases not matched to a gene: 2. CDR3 in DNA: TGTGCCAGTAGTATATGGACAGGGGGCCCAGATACGCAGTATTTT. Protein sequence: CASSIWTGGPDTQYF.

The genes are TRBV7-9 and TRBJ1-1; 8 bases are a match to TRBD1. With V trimmed by 4 bases and J by 2 bases, 6 bases remained unmatched. The CDR3 is 15 residues long. CDR1 is SEHNR, CDR2 FQNEAQ, per germline (reference sequence). The CDR3 bases are TGTGCCAGCAGCTACCGGGACAGGATTAACACTGAAGCTTTCTTT. It codes for CASSYRDRINTEAFF.

This clone has a handful of counts. The genes are TRBV2 and TRBJ2-7; 11 nucleotides align to TRBD1. Germline values: CDR1 SNHLY, CDR2 FYNNEI. J gave up 3 bases and V 8 bases, and 12 bases lay outside the gene matches. The CDR3 contains 16 residues. CDR3: CASLGTGGARIYEQYF. The CDR3 coding sequence is TGTGCCAGCTTGGGGACAGGGGGAGCGCGGATCTACGAGCAGTACTTC.

In this sample, this clone turned up once. This chain connects TRBV2 to TRBJ2-3; D perhaps matches TRBD2 (5 bases). Between the trimmed V and J ends, which lost 8 bases and 0 bases, there was a span of 9 bases. The CDR3 totals 13 residues. Germline CDR1 and CDR2: SNHLY and FYNNEI. In nucleotides, the CDR3 is TGTGCCAGCCTAGCTGATAGCACAGATACGCAGTATTTT. This codes for CASLADSTDTQYF. Drawing the rest from reference TRBV2 and TRBJ2-3, the complete variable domain is EPEVTQTPSHQVTQMGQEVILRCVPISNHLYFYWYRQILGQKVEFLVSFYNNEISEKSEIFDDQFSVERPDGSNFTLKIRSTKLEDSAMYFCASLADSTDTQYFGPGTRLTVL.

The chain employs TRBV18 and TRBJ1-1; 8 nucleotides match TRBD1. Per germline, CDR1 KGHSH and CDR2 LQKENI. Trimming at V came to 3 bases and at J to 1 base, leaving 4 bases not matched to a gene. The length of the CDR3 is 15 residues. The CDR3 is CASSPDRGTNTEAFF. The DNA for the CDR3 is TGTGCCAGCTCACCTGACAGGGGAACGAACACTGAAGCTTTCTTT.